This T cell receptor (beta chain) was sequenced in a study of control samples from healthy donors and cancer patients. Here immunoSEQ multiplex PCR was the method, and the copy in TCRdb shows in-frame clones only, minus some. The table includes 20,000 to 25,000 clones, 84% detected once. This CDR3 has 15 residues. V dropped 3 bases and J dropped 4; count of bases not matched to a gene: 8. Germline V gives CDR1 KGHSH, CDR2 LQKENI. The sample taken for sequencing was PBMCs. The chain employs TRBV18 and TRBJ1-1, with TRBD1 matching 7 bases. The clonotype comes from a man between 60 and 70 years old with colorectal cancer. The CDR3 spells CASSPNRGRSTEAFF. CDR3 DNA sequence: TGTGCCAGCTCACCCAACAGGGGAAGAAGCACTGAAGCTTTCTTT.